The subject of this entry is one TCR beta chain. The data originate from a study of blood T cell repertoires in COVID-19. Study details: Donors in the United States, Italy and Spain gave samples during acute or convalescent COVID-19. The analysed material was cDNA or gDNA that came from T cells, B-cell-depleted T cells, or PBMCs.

Methods used by the authors: Using reference gene primer amplification, nucleated cell counts were estimated. Assay: immunoSEQ multiplex PCR; the TCRdb copy retains only in-frame clones and omits some. V and J calls and clone size follow that table, whereas D and trimming were derived from the DNA. The repertoire includes 250,000 or so clones, around nine tenths of them detected once, and about 5% sits in the top ten. Seattle-derived patients entered the study during active infection and were followed longitudinally. This clonotype was obtained from a woman aged 55-70 years with COVID-19, enrolled during active disease. The specimen was peripheral blood.

CDR3 nucleotide sequence: TGTGCCTGGAGTGCTTACGTTGGCGGGACTAGCCGAAACAATGAGCAGTTCTTC. Translation gives CAWSAYVGGTSRNNEQFF. The chain recombines TRBV30 with TRBJ2-1, with 9 bases fitting TRBD2. This CDR3 is 18 amino acids long. Germline CDR1 is GTSNPN and CDR2 is SVGIG (reference sequence). Germline trimming cut 1 base from V and 5 bases from J; bases unmatched to any gene: 15.